The present T cell receptor beta chain was sequenced within a study of OX40 agonist ivuxolimab in advanced cancers. Overall study results and limits: Expanded clones belonging to CD8+ T cells outnumbered, on average, those of CD4+. There was clonal expansion of CD4+ and CD8+ blood T cells by week 6 at 0.1 to 3.0 mg/kg.

TCRdb's table, derived via immunoSEQ multiplex PCR, lists solely in-frame clones and lacks some. In the table there are tens of thousands of clones, approximately 90% of which are singletons. J was trimmed by 6 bases and V by 0 bases; bases with no gene match: 26. Germline loops: CDR1 ENHRY, CDR2 SYGVKD. CDR3 size: 23 residues. With autoimmune disease history or systemic immunosuppression, patients were excluded. About this clone: Its antigen is unknown.

This sequence joins TRBV10-3 and TRBJ2-1; TRBD2 matches 10 bases. This material consisted of CD4+ or CD8+ T cells sorted from blood, taken in a trial of the OX40 agonist ivuxolimab. The clonotype comes from an adult with an advanced solid tumor such as melanoma, head and neck, liver or kidney cancer. CDR3 in amino acids: CAISESAVSSGRHPAGGFNEQFF. The CDR3 coding sequence is TGTGCCATCAGTGAGTCGGCCGTTAGTAGCGGGAGGCATCCCGCAGGGGGATTCAATGAGCAGTTCTTC.